The source of this TCR beta chain is a study of CXCR3-negative and CXCR3-positive naive CD8 T cells. Overall study findings and caveats: TRBV-TRBJ usage was similar across naive CXCR3 subsets but distinct in memory cells.

All TRB cDNA libraries came from 5' RACE performed with UMI labels. From the 5' RACE reads, TCRdb lists one entry per CDR3 protein and no DNA. The data show under 30,000 distinct CDR3 sequences, and the top ten clones hold 10% to 13%. With respect to this clonotype: Its target is unknown.

The CDR3 sequence is 16 residues long. The germline CDR1 and CDR2 sequences are DFQATT and SNEGSKA (reference sequence). Sequencing was done on a sample of memory CD8+ T cells from blood. This chain connects TRBV20-1 to TRBJ2-1; without DNA, the TCRdb call of TRBD2 cannot be checked. The sequence derives from a human donor in good health. Some clones in this sample may be carry-over from other donors' samples. CDR3 sequence: CSASPWVAGEGNEQFF.